The entry below describes one TCR beta chain. This clonotype was picked up many times. What this receptor recognizes is not known. Per-nucleotide qualities are absent, and no much larger clonotype sits a single base away. Profiling of TCR beta VDJ combinations and CDR3 sequences used genomic DNA as the template. An Illumina HiSeq 2000 was used for TCR repertoire sequencing. As for how the authors treated the data: Repertoires were assessed using TRBV/TRBJ rearrangement plots, CDR3 size and DJ length profiles, and Simpson's diversity index. The most abundant DNA sequence in the deep sequencing data was defined as the immunodominant clone. CDR3 amino acid sequences were screened for sharing across subjects and compared with published repertoires and the VDJdb database. Using fastp at Q25 and MiXCR, TCRdb reprocessed the public reads and kept productive beta chains. Each entry merges the rows of one CDR3 protein and shows their most common DNA and genes. V and J calls and clone size were set by TCRdb, not the authors. Recorded for this sample are under 350,000 distinct CDR3 sequences; roughly half of them occurred a single time. Jointly, the top ten make up 8% of the sample.

This specimen comes from a study of CD8+CD57+ T cells in acquired aplastic anemia (dated by TCRdb to 2017 to 2018). Notes on the research overall: DNA extracted from sorted CD4+ and CD8+ cells had a mean of roughly 3.4 ug, with a range of about 0.18 to 27.4 ug.

In the study, sorted CD4+ and CD8+ blood T cells from patients with severe aplastic anemia and from healthy subjects underwent deep sequencing of TCR repertoires. Ficoll-Paque density gradient centrifugation was used to isolate peripheral blood mononuclear cells. Before DNA extraction, CD4+ and CD8+ T cells were sorted by FACS or by magnetic beads. The cysteine opens and the phenylalanine closes a CDR3 of 15 amino acids. The CDR3 DNA has 45 bases and is translated from base 1. The V end loses 5 bases and the J end loses 2 bases, and a stretch of 15 bases separates them. Based on the germline V gene, the CDR1 and CDR2 sequences are MRHNA and SNTAGT. Points the paper makes about the study in general: Between patients and healthy controls, no significant difference in CD8+ Simpson's diversity was found (P=0.060). Twenty-nine CD8+ CDR3 sequences were found in both patients and controls but appeared to be highly expressed in patients and within the immunodominant clones of the patients.

The V gene is TRBV6-4 and the J gene is TRBJ1-2, with the D gene not clear enough to name. What was sequenced was sorted CD4+, CD8+, or CD8+CD57+ T cells (not recorded which) from PBMCs. The sequence derives from a human donor with severe aplastic anemia or a healthy control (not recorded which). CDR3 reads: CASSLYTGSNYGYTF. The DNA sequence is TGTGCCAGCAGTCTGTACACCGGTTCGAACTATGGCTACACCTTC.